The 2 T cell receptor beta chains below were found in one sample sequenced in a study of identical twins. TCRdb redid the calling of the 5' RACE reads with MiXCR, one entry per CDR3 protein. The data hold 200,000 or so distinct CDR3 sequences, with 15% observed a single time. This sample also belongs to another study, concerning T cells expressing NK-cell markers.

Sequenced sample: CD8+ T cells sorted from blood. These receptors all stem from a young woman in good health.

This chain uses TRBV7-9 with TRBJ1-4; weak D call: TRBD1 (6 bases). This CDR3 is built from 14 residues. Trimming shortened V by 5 bases and J by 8 bases, and 15 bases separated the two germline ends. CDR1 and CDR2 from the germline V gene are SEHNR and FQNEAQ (reference sequence). CDR3 residues: CASSPGAVGEKLFF. DNA of the CDR3: TGTGCCAGCAGCCCGGGGGCGGTAGGCGAAAAACTGTTTTTT. Looking up the rest from reference TRBV7-9 and TRBJ1-4 gives the full variable domain: DTGVSQNPRHKITKRGQNVTFRCDPISEHNRLYWYRQTLGQGPEFLTYFQNEAQLEKSRLLSDRFSAERPKGSFSTLEIQRTEQGDSAMYLCASSPGAVGEKLFFGSGTQLSVL.

The chain carries TRBV6-1 and TRBJ2-5, with D tentatively TRBD1 or TRBD2 (5 bases each). The V and J ends lost 6 bases and 1 base respectively, with 12 bases between them. CDR1 is MNHNS and CDR2 is SASEGT in the germline V gene. CDR3 size: 14 residues. This chain's CDR3 is CASRGWDGQETQYF. The CDR3 region has the DNA TGTGCCAGCAGGGGATGGGACGGCCAAGAGACCCAGTACTTC.